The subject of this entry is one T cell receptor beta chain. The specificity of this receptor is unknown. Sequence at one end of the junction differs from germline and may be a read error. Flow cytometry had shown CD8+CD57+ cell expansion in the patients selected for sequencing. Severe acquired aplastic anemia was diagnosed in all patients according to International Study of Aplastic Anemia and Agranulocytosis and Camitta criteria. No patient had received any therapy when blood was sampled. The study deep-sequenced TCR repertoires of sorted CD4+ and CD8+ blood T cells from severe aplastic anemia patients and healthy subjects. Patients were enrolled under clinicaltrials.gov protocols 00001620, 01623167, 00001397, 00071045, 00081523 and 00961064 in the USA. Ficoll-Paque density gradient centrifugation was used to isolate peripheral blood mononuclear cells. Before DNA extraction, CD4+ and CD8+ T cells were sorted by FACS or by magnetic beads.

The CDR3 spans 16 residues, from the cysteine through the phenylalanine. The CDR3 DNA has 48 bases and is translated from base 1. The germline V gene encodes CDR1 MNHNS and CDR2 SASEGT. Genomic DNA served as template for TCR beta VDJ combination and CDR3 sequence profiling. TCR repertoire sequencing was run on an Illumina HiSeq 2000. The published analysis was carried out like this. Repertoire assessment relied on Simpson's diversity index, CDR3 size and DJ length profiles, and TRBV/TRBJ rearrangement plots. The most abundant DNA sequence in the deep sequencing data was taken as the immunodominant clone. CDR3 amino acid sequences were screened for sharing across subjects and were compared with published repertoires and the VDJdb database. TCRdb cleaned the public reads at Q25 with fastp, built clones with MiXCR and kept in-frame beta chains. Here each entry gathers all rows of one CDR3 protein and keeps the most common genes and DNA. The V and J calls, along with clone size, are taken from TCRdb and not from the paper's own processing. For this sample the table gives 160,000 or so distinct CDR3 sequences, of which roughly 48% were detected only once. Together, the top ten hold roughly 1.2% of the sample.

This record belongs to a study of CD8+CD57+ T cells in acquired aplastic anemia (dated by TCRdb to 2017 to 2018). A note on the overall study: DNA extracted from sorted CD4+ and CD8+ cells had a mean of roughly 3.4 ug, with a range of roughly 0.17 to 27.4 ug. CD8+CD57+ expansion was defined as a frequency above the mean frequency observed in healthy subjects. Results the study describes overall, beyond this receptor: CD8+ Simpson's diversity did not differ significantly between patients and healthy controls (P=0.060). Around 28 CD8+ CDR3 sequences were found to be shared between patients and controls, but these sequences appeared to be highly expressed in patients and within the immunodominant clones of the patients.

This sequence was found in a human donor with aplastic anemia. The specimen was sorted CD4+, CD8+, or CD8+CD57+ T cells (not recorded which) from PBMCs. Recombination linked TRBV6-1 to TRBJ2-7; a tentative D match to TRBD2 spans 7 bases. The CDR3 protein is CASSERGGLSSYVQYF. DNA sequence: TGTGCCAGCAGTGAAAGGGGGGGGCTGAGCTCCTACGTGCAGTACTTC.